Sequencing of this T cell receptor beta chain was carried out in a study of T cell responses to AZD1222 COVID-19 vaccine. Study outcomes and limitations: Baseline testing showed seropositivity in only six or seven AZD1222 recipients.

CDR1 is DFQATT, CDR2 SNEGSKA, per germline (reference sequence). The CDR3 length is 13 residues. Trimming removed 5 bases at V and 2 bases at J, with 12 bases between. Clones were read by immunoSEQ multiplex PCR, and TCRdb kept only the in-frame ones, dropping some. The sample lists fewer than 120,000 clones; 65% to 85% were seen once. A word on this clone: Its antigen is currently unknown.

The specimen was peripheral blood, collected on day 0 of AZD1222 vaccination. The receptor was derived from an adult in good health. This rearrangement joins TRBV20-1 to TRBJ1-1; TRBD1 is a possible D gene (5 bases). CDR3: CSAGGTVNTEAFF. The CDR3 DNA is TGCAGTGCTGGTGGGACTGTCAACACTGAAGCTTTCTTT.